Listed here are 18 T cell receptor beta chains from one sample, sequenced in a study of blood T cells in healthy people across ages. Using a J-beta primer mix together with a sample-barcoded 5' primer, a second PCR was run for roughly 6 to 12 cycles. TCRdb passed the 5' RACE reads through MiXCR, listing each CDR3 protein once. The table includes 600,000 to 1,000,000 distinct CDR3 sequences, around 25% detected once. The sample also formed part of further work on T cells of mothers and their children.

The sequenced sample was blood. Receptor source: a boy younger than 18 in good health.

This chain joins TRBV20-1 and TRBJ2-5, with D tentatively TRBD1 (6 bases). Matching the DNA end better, TRBJ2-7 makes the J call doubtful. The CDR3 length is 12 residues. From germline, CDR1 is DFQATT and CDR2 SNEGSKA (reference sequence). CDR3 loop: CSAREGGTEQYF. Here the CDR3 DNA reads TGCAGTGCTAGAGAAGGGGGTACCGAGCAGTACTTC.

V usage is TRBV20-1 and J usage is TRBJ2-4; a weak D match, TRBD1 (6 bases). From germline, CDR1 is DFQATT and CDR2 SNEGSKA (reference sequence). The CDR3 runs 13 residues. V gave up 6 bases and J gave up 1 base, with 10 bases separating them. In nucleotides, the CDR3 is TGCAGTGCGACAGACAGGGCCAAAAACATTCAGTACTTC. Its translation: CSATDRAKNIQYF.

The chain employs TRBV18 and TRBJ1-2; no definite D call. V gave up 6 bases and J gave up 6 bases, with 17 bases separating them. The V gene's germline CDR1 is KGHSH and CDR2 LQKENI. The CDR3 loop spans 14 amino acids. CDR3 protein: CASSPGPQEDGYTF. CDR3 sequence (DNA): TGTGCCAGCTCGCCCGGGCCCCAAGAGGATGGCTACACCTTC.

This clonotype was seen only a few times. The V and J genes are TRBV4-3 and TRBJ2-3, with 8 bases aligning to TRBD2. This CDR3 is built from 16 residues. Germline V gives CDR1 LGHNA, CDR2 YSLEER. Unmatched junction bases numbered 4, after V lost 1 base and J lost 1 base. CDR3 coding DNA: TGCGCCAGCAGCCAAGGGGGTAGCGGGGGCACAGATACGCAGTATTTT. It translates to CASSQGGSGGTDTQYF.

In the case of this clonotype: A single base separates this from a much larger clone, so it may be a read error. This chain joins TRBV7-8 and TRBJ2-5; no reliable D call. The end of the DNA aligns better with TRBJ2-1, so the J call may be wrong. Germline V gene sequence: CDR1 SGHVS, CDR2 FQNEAQ. The CDR3 covers 13 residues. Here the CDR3 reads CASSLNAYNEQFF. In DNA, the CDR3 is TGTGCCAGCAGCTTAAACGCCTACAATGAGCAGTTCTTC.

The CDR3 sequence is CASSFSTVADTGELFF. The CDR3 DNA reads as TGCGCCAGCAGCTTCTCGACAGTGGCTGACACCGGGGAGCTGTTTTTT. The chain couples TRBV5-1 to TRBJ2-2, with D tentatively TRBD1 (5 bases). Germline V gene lookup returns CDR1 SGHRS and CDR2 YFSETQ. V lost 2 bases, J lost 3 bases, and 14 bases lay in between. The CDR3 is made up of 16 amino acids.

The chain combines TRBV12-3 or TRBV12-4 with TRBJ1-2; D call uncertain. Trimming shortened V by 6 bases and J by 6 bases, and 14 bases separated the two germline ends. The CDR3 runs to 13 residues. The CDR3 coding sequence is TGTGCCAGCAGCTTACTCCGGACGGATGGCTACACCTTC. Translating gives CASSLLRTDGYTF.

This CDR3 reads CASSYSKSGAQETQYF. CDR3 DNA: TGTGCCAGCAGTTACTCCAAAAGCGGGGCTCAAGAGACCCAGTACTTC. This sequence joins TRBV6-5 and TRBJ2-5, with TRBD2 identical over 7 bases. Unmatched junction bases numbered 6, after V lost 0 bases and J lost 2 bases. CDR3 length equals 16 residues. Germline V gene sequence: CDR1 MNHEY, CDR2 SVGAGI.

In this sample, this clonotype turned up a few times. The rearrangement uses TRBV24-1 and TRBJ1-4; TRBD1 matches 9 bases. There are 19 residues in the CDR3. Germline V gene lookup returns CDR1 KGHDR and CDR2 SFDVKD. With V trimmed by 5 bases and J by 0 bases, 12 bases remained unmatched. The CDR3 here is CATSGPGQGLAATNEKLFF. The CDR3 DNA is TGTGCCACCAGTGGACCGGGACAGGGTCTTGCCGCAACTAATGAAAAACTGTTTTTT.

This clonotype was observed a handful of times. V is TRBV18 and J is TRBJ1-4; D uncertain. The V gene's germline CDR1 is KGHSH and CDR2 LQKENI. CDR3 length equals 13 residues. Trimming removed 3 bases at V and 8 bases at J, with 10 bases between. The CDR3 nucleotides read TGTGCCAGCTCACCTCTCGAGTGGGAAAAACTGTTTTTT. The encoded protein is CASSPLEWEKLFF. Variable domain in full (rest from reference TRBV18 and TRBJ1-4): NAGVMQNPRHLVRRRGQEARLRCSPMKGHSHVYWYRQLPEEGLKFMVYLQKENIIDESGMPKERFSAEFPKEGPSILRIQQVVRGDSAAYFCASSPLEWEKLFFGSGTQLSVL.

The J gene is TRBJ2-7, the V gene TRBV7-9; 7 bases fit TRBD2. The CDR3 extends over 16 amino acids. V was clipped by 4 bases and J by 2 bases; unmatched bases: 11. Looked up from germline, CDR1 is SEHNR and CDR2 is FQNEAQ (reference sequence). The CDR3 loop reads CASSYYLAEAPYEQYF. The CDR3 bases are TGTGCCAGCAGCTACTACCTAGCGGAGGCCCCCTACGAGCAGTACTTC. The full variable domain, completed using reference TRBV7-9 and TRBJ2-7, is DTGVSQNPRHKITKRGQNVTFRCDPISEHNRLYWYRQTLGQGPEFLTYFQNEAQLEKSRLLSDRFSAERPKGSFSTLEIQRTEQGDSAMYLCASSYYLAEAPYEQYFGPGTRLTVT.

Notes on this clonotype: Just one base apart from a much larger clone, this may be a read error. The chain combines TRBV4-2 with TRBJ2-5; 7 bases fit TRBD2. This CDR3 has 16 residues. Trimming removed 3 bases from V and 5 bases from J; junction bases left unmatched: 12. From germline, CDR1 is LGHNA and CDR2 YNFKEQ. CDR3 coding DNA: TGTGCCAGCAGCCATTTTGGGGGGGGTTCCTTGGAGACCCAGTACTTC. Translated, it gives CASSHFGGGSLETQYF.

This chain connects TRBV7-9 to TRBJ1-2; D call uncertain. Trimming shortened V by 5 bases and J by 12 bases, and 19 bases separated the two germline ends. CDR1 and CDR2 from the germline V gene are SEHNR and FQNEAQ (reference sequence). The CDR3 runs to 13 residues. CDR3 in amino acids: CASSLFTGPGNTF. The CDR3 DNA reads TGTGCCAGCAGCCTCTTTACCGGGCCGGGCAACACCTTC.

This clonotype came up a few times. The rearrangement joins TRBV28 to TRBJ1-5, with TRBD1 identical over 8 bases. Trimming cost V 6 bases and J 2 bases; bases outside gene matches: 15. This CDR3 has 18 amino acids. CDR1 is MDHEN and CDR2 is SYDVKM in the germline V gene. The CDR3: CASRGHPGGPIRNQPQHF. The CDR3 DNA is TGTGCCAGCAGGGGACATCCAGGGGGCCCGATACGCAATCAGCCCCAGCATTTT.

This clonotype was observed a handful of times. The V gene is TRBV12-3 or TRBV12-4, the J gene TRBJ1-3; D perhaps matches TRBD1 (6 bases). V lost 3 bases, J lost 0 bases, and 9 bases lay in between. The CDR3 has 15 residues. The CDR3 loop reads CASSFDRPSGNTIYF. Written as DNA, the CDR3 is TGTGCCAGCAGTTTCGACAGGCCCTCTGGAAACACCATATATTTT.

The genes are TRBV2 and TRBJ1-4; D is possibly TRBD1 (6 bases). From germline, CDR1 is SNHLY and CDR2 FYNNEI. CDR3 length: 15 amino acids. V lost 5 bases and J lost 3, with 13 bases in between. The CDR3 spells CASSPGQPANEKLFF. For the CDR3, the DNA is TGTGCCAGCAGTCCAGGACAGCCCGCTAATGAAAAACTGTTTTTT.

In this sample, this clonotype turned up a few times. The chain has TRBV28 and TRBJ2-1, with a possible D match to TRBD1 (6 bases). CDR1 is MDHEN, CDR2 SYDVKM, per germline. V gave up 7 bases and J gave up 3 bases, with 22 bases separating them. The length of the CDR3 is 17 residues. CDR3 protein: CASKGDEFRLDYNEQFF. The CDR3 nucleotides read TGTGCCAGCAAGGGGGACGAGTTCCGTCTAGACTACAATGAGCAGTTCTTC.

The chain is built from TRBV5-1 and TRBJ2-7, with a weak D call TRBD2 (5 bases). Germline V CDR1 and CDR2: SGHRS, YFSETQ. V gave up 0 bases and J gave up 3 bases, with 10 bases separating them. The CDR3 is 14 amino acids. The CDR3 DNA reads TGCGCCAGCAGCTTGGGTAGCGAAAGCTACGAGCAGTACTTC. Protein sequence: CASSLGSESYEQYF. Looking up the rest from reference TRBV5-1 and TRBJ2-7 gives the full variable domain: KAGVTQTPRYLIKTRGQQVTLSCSPISGHRSVSWYQQTPGQGLQFLFEYFSETQRNKGNFPGRFSGRQFSNSRSEMNVSTLELGDSALYLCASSLGSESYEQYFGPGTRLTVT.